The 23 T cell receptor beta chains given below trace back to one sample, sequenced in a study of cytomegalovirus exposure and HLA in healthy donors. PCR amplification relied on 60 Vbeta primers (plus 13 Jbeta primers). The assay was immunoSEQ multiplex PCR, and TCRdb's table has in-frame clones only and misses some. The data hold about 95,000 clones, with around 73% observed a single time. The sample consisted of PBMCs. All receptors come from a woman aged 40 to 50 in good health and CMV-seropositive.

The chain joins TRBV9 to TRBJ2-1; the match to TRBD2 covers 8 bases. V dropped 3 bases and J dropped 5; count of bases not matched to a gene: 13. The CDR3 is 17 residues long. The germline V gene has CDR1 SGDLS and CDR2 YYNGEE. CDR3 nucleotide sequence: TGTGCCAGCAGCGGCGGGGGGTTAGTGGGATCTCACAATGAGCAGTTCTTC. Its protein product is CASSGGGLVGSHNEQFF.

This rearrangement joins TRBV25-1 to TRBJ1-2; the D is unclear. V lost 3 bases and J lost 4, with 12 bases in between. There are 14 residues in the CDR3. Germline values: CDR1 MGHDK, CDR2 SYGVNS. The CDR3 reads CASSDYFEVYGYTF. The CDR3 bases are TGTGCCAGCAGTGATTATTTCGAGGTCTATGGCTACACCTTC.

This clone is a singleton in its sample. The chain has TRBV15 and TRBJ2-7; 12 bases fit TRBD2. Germline assignment: CDR1 LNHNV and CDR2 YYDKDF (reference sequence). V lost 2 bases, J lost 6 bases, and 5 bases stayed unmatched. This CDR3 contains 15 residues. The CDR3 DNA follows: TGTGCCACCAGCAGACCCGGACTAGCGGGAATCGAGCAGTACTTC. This encodes CATSRPGLAGIEQYF.

This clone was detected only once. V and J are TRBV7-6 and TRBJ2-7, with 13 bases lining up with TRBD2. The CDR3 runs 15 residues. Germline assignment: CDR1 SGHVS and CDR2 FNYEAQ. J gave up 3 bases and V 5 bases, and 4 bases lay outside the gene matches. The CDR3 bases are TGTGCCAGCAGCCCGGGACTAGCGGGGATCTACGAGCAGTACTTC. Protein sequence: CASSPGLAGIYEQYF. The whole variable domain, remainder taken from reference TRBV7-6 and TRBJ2-7, is GAGVSQSPRYKVTKRGQDVALRCDPISGHVSLYWYRQALGQGPEFLTYFNYEAQQDKSGLPNDRFSAERPEGSISTLTIQRTEQRDSAMYRCASSPGLAGIYEQYFGPGTRLTVT.

This chain links TRBV28 with TRBJ1-5; the match to TRBD1 covers 8 bases. CDR1 and CDR2 (germline): MDHEN, SYDVKM. The CDR3 length is 15 residues. Losses at the gene ends were 6 bases for V and 5 bases for J; bases not matched to a gene: 9. In DNA form, the CDR3 reads TGTGCCAGCAGCCTTGGACAGGGAATTTATCAGCCCCAGCATTTT. As protein: CASSLGQGIYQPQHF.

The chain has TRBV5-6 and TRBJ2-1; the D is unclear. The CDR3 is 13 amino acids. V lost 2 bases and J lost 4, with 7 bases in between. Germline-derived CDR1 and CDR2 are SGHDT and YYEEEE. CDR3 sequence: CASSLPSYNEQFF. The CDR3 DNA is TGTGCCAGCAGCTTACCCAGTTACAATGAGCAGTTCTTC. The complete variable domain, with remaining parts taken from reference TRBV5-6 and TRBJ2-1, reads DAGVTQSPTHLIKTRGQQVTLRCSPKSGHDTVSWYQQALGQGPQFIFQYYEEEERQRGNFPDRFSGHQFPNYSSELNVNALLLGDSALYLCASSLPSYNEQFFGPGTRLTVL.

The genes are TRBV25-1 and TRBJ2-5; possibly TRBD2 for D (6 bases). The V gene lost 6 bases and the J gene lost 1 base, with 24 bases spanning the gap. Germline-derived CDR1 and CDR2 are MGHDK and SYGVNS. CDR3 length equals 18 residues. CDR3 nucleotide sequence: TGTGCCAGCAGCCCATTTCGGGGCGGGAAAAGGGCCCAAGAGACCCAGTACTTC. Protein sequence: CASSPFRGGKRAQETQYF.

This clone was detected once. This chain links TRBV6-6 with TRBJ1-5; D is perhaps TRBD1 (6 bases). Germline V lookup: CDR1 MNHNY, CDR2 SVGAGI (reference sequence). Trimming took off 5 bases at V and 7 bases at J, with 18 bases between the two ends. This CDR3 is 15 amino acids long. DNA for the CDR3: TGTGCCAGCAGTCGCTCAGGGGTTGGCGAACAGCCCCAGCATTTT. This codes for CASSRSGVGEQPQHF.

This clone was detected many times. The genes are TRBV12-5 and TRBJ2-1; D call uncertain. CDR3 length: 13 amino acids. V dropped 6 bases and J dropped 5 bases, with 11 bases sitting between them. Germline V gene lookup returns CDR1 LGHNT and CDR2 FRNRAP. The DNA of the CDR3 is TGTGCTAGTGGGTACCCTAAAAACAATGAGCAGTTCTTC. It specifies CASGYPKNNEQFF.

The chain recombines TRBV6-1 with TRBJ2-2, with D unresolved. Trimming cost V 2 bases and J 7 bases, with 11 bases left between them. The CDR3 runs 14 residues. Germline V gene data show CDR1 as MNHNS and CDR2 as SASEGT. The CDR3 nucleotides are TGTGCCAGCAGTGAATACTCCAGAGGCGGGGAGCTGTTTTTT. Amino acids: CASSEYSRGGELFF.

V is TRBV5-8 and J is TRBJ2-5; TRBD1 matches at 8 bases. The CDR3 loop spans 15 amino acids. V gave up 3 bases and J gave up 2 bases; unmatched junction bases: 6. Germline loops: CDR1 SGHTS, CDR2 YDEGEE. The CDR3 sequence: CASSSGQGGQETQYF. The CDR3 nucleotides read TGTGCCAGCAGCTCCGGACAGGGTGGGCAAGAGACCCAGTACTTC.

The chain employs TRBV2 and TRBJ2-2; D might be TRBD2 (6 bases). The V gene's germline CDR1 is SNHLY and CDR2 FYNNEI. The germline V and J ends were trimmed by 6 bases and 0 bases, with 14 bases remaining between them. The CDR3 covers 16 residues. The CDR3 sequence is CASSHTSSSNTGELFF. In nucleotides, the CDR3 is TGTGCCAGCAGCCACACTAGCTCCTCGAACACCGGGGAGCTGTTTTTT.

The chain carries TRBV5-4 and TRBJ2-3; 10 positions agree with TRBD1. The germline V gene has CDR1 SGHNT and CDR2 YYREEE (reference sequence). With V trimmed by 4 bases and J by 2 bases, 1 base remained unmatched. The CDR3 is made up of 14 amino acids. For the CDR3, the DNA is TGTGCCAGCAGCCGACAGGGGGCCACAGATACGCAGTATTTT. Its translation: CASSRQGATDTQYF.

The rearrangement joins TRBV28 to TRBJ1-6, with D perhaps TRBD1 (6 bases). Germline V lookup: CDR1 MDHEN, CDR2 SYDVKM. The CDR3 consists of 15 residues. Trimming removed 6 bases from V and 5 bases from J, with 14 bases in between. CDR3 loop: CASRGAALNNSPLHF. CDR3 bases: TGTGCCAGCAGGGGGGCGGCCTTAAATAATTCACCCCTCCACTTT.

The rearrangement joins TRBV5-1 to TRBJ2-6; D is unclear. The germline CDR1 and CDR2 sequences are SGHRS and YFSETQ. This CDR3 spans 16 amino acids. With 1 base removed from V and 0 bases from J, the gap between germline ends came to 8 bases. CDR3 nucleotides: TGCGCCAGCAGCTTGTCCCCCAGCTCTGGGGCCAACGTCCTGACTTTC. It yields the protein CASSLSPSSGANVLTF. Full variable domain (outside the CDR3, taken from reference TRBV5-1 and TRBJ2-6): KAGVTQTPRYLIKTRGQQVTLSCSPISGHRSVSWYQQTPGQGLQFLFEYFSETQRNKGNFPGRFSGRQFSNSRSEMNVSTLELGDSALYLCASSLSPSSGANVLTFGAGSRLTVL.

V and J are TRBV2 and TRBJ2-2; weak D call: TRBD2 (7 bases). The V gene's germline CDR1 is SNHLY and CDR2 FYNNEI. V lost 4 bases, J lost 7 bases, and 16 bases lay in between. The CDR3 has 15 residues. CDR3 sequence reads: CASSATGGDVGELFF. CDR3 DNA: TGTGCCAGCAGTGCAACGGGGGGCGATGTCGGGGAGCTGTTTTTT. Using reference TRBV2 and TRBJ2-2 for the parts outside the CDR3, the full variable domain is EPEVTQTPSHQVTQMGQEVILRCVPISNHLYFYWYRQILGQKVEFLVSFYNNEISEKSEIFDDQFSVERPDGSNFTLKIRSTKLEDSAMYFCASSATGGDVGELFFGEGSRLTVL.

The chain joins TRBV30 to TRBJ2-3; 10 positions agree with TRBD1. From germline, CDR1 is GTSNPN and CDR2 SVGIG (reference sequence). Trimming removed 4 bases from V and 2 bases from J; junction bases left unmatched: 15. This CDR3 contains 18 residues. The CDR3 bases are TGTGCCTGGATGGGGGACCAATTAGGACAGGGGGACACAGATACGCAGTATTTT. Translated, it gives CAWMGDQLGQGDTDTQYF.

The chain employs TRBV5-1 and TRBJ2-3; TRBD2 aligns across 9 bases. V lost 6 bases and J lost 3; bases outside the gene matches: 11. The CDR3 runs to 16 residues. Per the germline V gene, CDR1 is SGHRS and CDR2 is YFSETQ. The DNA for the CDR3 is TGCGCCAGCAACGGGCGAGCGGGAGGAGGTACAGATACGCAGTATTTT. Residues: CASNGRAGGGTDTQYF.

This clone was counted only a few times. The rearrangement links TRBV10-1 to TRBJ2-7; the match to TRBD2 covers 12 bases. The CDR3 is 13 amino acids. CDR1 WNHNN and CDR2 SYGVQD come from the germline V gene (reference sequence). V lost 11 bases, J lost 6 bases, and 8 bases stayed unmatched. CDR3 bases: TGCGCCTCCGCCCCGGGACTAGCGGGCGAGCAGTACTTC. It encodes CASAPGLAGEQYF.

The V gene is TRBV30, the J gene TRBJ2-5, with D unresolved. The CDR3 runs to 11 residues. V dropped 4 bases and J dropped 5 bases, with 8 bases sitting between them. Germline CDR1 is GTSNPN and CDR2 is SVGIG (reference sequence). This chain's CDR3 is CAWMSDETQYF. Here the CDR3 DNA reads TGTGCCTGGATGAGCGACGAGACCCAGTACTTC.

In its sample, this clone was seen a few times. The J gene is TRBJ2-3, the V gene TRBV10-3, with 9 bases aligning to TRBD1. The CDR3 is 20 amino acids. In germline, CDR1 is ENHRY, CDR2 SYGVKD. V was pared by 0 bases and J by 7 bases, with 20 bases of the junction left unmatched. CDR3 DNA: TGTGCCATCAGTGAGTCCCCGGGACAGGGTTTTTCGGGAGCGGTGAATACGCAGTATTTT. Translated, it gives CAISESPGQGFSGAVNTQYF.

The chain joins TRBV4-1 to TRBJ2-1; 10 nucleotides line up with TRBD2. The V and J ends lost 1 base and 3 bases, in that order; junction bases with no gene match: 3. Germline V CDR1 and CDR2: MGHRA, YSYEKL. This CDR3 has 16 amino acids. The CDR3 here is CASSQVTSGNYNEQFF. DNA for the CDR3: TGCGCCAGCAGCCAAGTAACTAGCGGGAACTACAATGAGCAGTTCTTC.

The chain links TRBV11-2 to TRBJ1-1; the match to TRBD1 covers 12 bases. Germline CDR1 reads SGHAT; CDR2 reads FQNNGV. Germline trimming cut 5 bases from V and 6 bases from J; bases unmatched to any gene: 4. The CDR3 extends over 14 amino acids. For the CDR3, the DNA is TGTGCCAGCAGCCCCGGGACAGGGGGCTCTGAAGCTTTCTTT. Its protein is CASSPGTGGSEAFF.